The next 16 T cell receptor beta chains were all read from a single sample in a study of cytomegalovirus exposure and HLA in healthy donors. TCRdb's copy holds only in-frame clones and misses some; the assay was immunoSEQ multiplex PCR. Of under 150,000 clones in the sample, 80% to 95% were seen once. The specimen was PBMCs. These receptor sequences come from a young man in good health and CMV-seronegative.

This chain links TRBV27 with TRBJ2-1; 7 bases are shared with TRBD2. This CDR3 has 14 amino acids. Germline assignment: CDR1 MNHEY and CDR2 SMNVEV (reference sequence). With V trimmed by 4 bases and J by 8 bases, 8 bases remained unmatched. The CDR3 protein is CASSYGLVRDEQFF. The CDR3 DNA reads as TGTGCCAGCAGTTACGGACTAGTTCGGGATGAGCAGTTCTTC.

CDR3 loop: CASSSGRMYTGELFF. Written as DNA, the CDR3 is TGTGCCAGCAGCTCCGGGAGGATGTATACCGGGGAGCTGTTTTTT. J is TRBJ2-2 and V is TRBV11-2, with 7 bases lining up with TRBD2. Germline loops: CDR1 SGHAT, CDR2 FQNNGV. J lost 5 bases, V lost 4 bases, and 7 bases had no gene match. The CDR3 sequence is 15 residues long.

The chain has TRBV7-9 and TRBJ2-1; a possible D gene is TRBD2 (5 bases). Looked up from germline, CDR1 is SEHNR and CDR2 is FQNEAQ (reference sequence). V was shortened by 3 bases and J by 7 bases, with 22 bases between the two germline ends. The CDR3 has 17 residues. CDR3 nucleotide sequence: TGTGCCAGCAGCTTTTTTCCGCCGGACTCTAGTGTGAATGAGCAGTTCTTC. The encoded protein is CASSFFPPDSSVNEQFF.

As DNA, the CDR3 is TGCAGCGTTGAAGTCAGTACCCCTTTTACAGTCGAGCAGTTCTTC. The encoded protein is CSVEVSTPFTVEQFF. The rearrangement joins TRBV29-1 to TRBJ2-1; D is unresolved. The CDR3 loop spans 15 amino acids. V was cut by 1 base and J by 10 bases, with 20 bases left in between. Germline V gene data show CDR1 as SQVTM and CDR2 as ANQGSEA.

The chain has TRBV10-2 and TRBJ2-5; TRBD2 agrees at 11 bases. The CDR3 covers 14 residues. Germline V CDR1 and CDR2: WSHSY, SAAADI. V was clipped by 5 bases and J by 5 bases; unmatched bases: 4. This CDR3 reads CASSLAGGGETQYF. The CDR3 DNA follows: TGCGCCAGCAGTCTAGCGGGAGGCGGCGAGACCCAGTACTTC.

The chain couples TRBV20-1 to TRBJ2-1; no reliable D call. Looked up from germline, CDR1 is DFQATT and CDR2 is SNEGSKA (reference sequence). Trimming stripped 0 bases from V and 9 bases from J, with 6 bases between. CDR3 size: 11 residues. The CDR3 nucleotides read TGCAGTGCTAGAGATCTCTCTGAGCAGTTCTTC. Translating gives CSARDLSEQFF.

This chain connects TRBV6-5 to TRBJ1-1; D ambiguous. Trimming stripped 0 bases from V and 3 bases from J, with 11 bases between. Germline values: CDR1 MNHEY, CDR2 SVGAGI. The CDR3 consists of 15 residues. The CDR3 DNA reads as TGTGCCAGCAGTTACTCGCCCGGTTTCGACACTGAAGCTTTCTTT. Translation gives CASSYSPGFDTEAFF.

J is TRBJ2-2 and V is TRBV7-6; D perhaps matches TRBD1 (5 bases). This CDR3 is 16 amino acids long. Trimming stripped 4 bases from V and 1 base from J, with 13 bases between. The V gene's germline CDR1 is SGHVS and CDR2 FNYEAQ. CDR3 bases: TGTGCCAGCAGCTCCCCACCTGGACAGAACACCGGGGAGCTGTTTTTT. Translating gives CASSSPPGQNTGELFF.

J is TRBJ2-2 and V is TRBV19, with TRBD2 identical over 7 bases. The CDR3 consists of 17 residues. In germline, CDR1 is LNHDA, CDR2 SQIVND (reference sequence). J was trimmed by 2 bases and V by 6 bases; bases with no gene match: 12. The chain's CDR3 is CASSPTNAGVNTGELFF. The CDR3 coding sequence is TGTGCCAGTAGCCCAACGAATGCGGGAGTTAACACCGGGGAGCTGTTTTTT.

The J gene is TRBJ1-1, the V gene TRBV5-1; D might be TRBD1 (6 bases). CDR3 length: 15 residues. Germline loops: CDR1 SGHRS, CDR2 YFSETQ. The V and J ends lost 5 bases and 1 base respectively, with 15 bases between them. Here the CDR3 DNA reads TGCGCCAGCAGATCGATATTCAGGGGGAACACTGAAGCTTTCTTT. Translated, it gives CASRSIFRGNTEAFF.

This clone showed up just a few times. The V and J genes are TRBV19 and TRBJ1-2; D not certain. The length of the CDR3 is 14 residues. Germline lookup yields CDR1 LNHDA and CDR2 SQIVND (reference sequence). V lost 9 bases and J lost 3, with 17 bases in between. This CDR3 reads CASTPVAGDYGYTF. DNA for the CDR3: TGTGCCAGCACCCCTGTAGCGGGCGACTATGGCTACACCTTC.

The chain has TRBV6-5 and TRBJ1-3, with D tentatively TRBD1 (5 bases). Trimming pared 6 bases from V and 0 bases from J, leaving 12 bases between. There are 15 residues in the CDR3. Germline V gene data show CDR1 as MNHEY and CDR2 as SVGAGI. The CDR3 reads CASSSGTGSGNTIYF. CDR3 coding DNA: TGTGCCAGCAGCTCGGGGACTGGCTCTGGAAACACCATATATTTT.

The sample holds one count of this clone. J is TRBJ2-2 and V is TRBV7-2, with TRBD2 matching 8 bases. Trimming cost V 6 bases and J 4 bases; bases outside gene matches: 7. Germline V gene lookup returns CDR1 SGHTA and CDR2 FQGNSA. The CDR3 is made up of 15 amino acids. The CDR3 nucleotides read TGTGCCAGCAGTAAAGCGGGAGTCGGCACCGGGGAGCTGTTTTTT. Amino acid sequence: CASSKAGVGTGELFF.

The J gene is TRBJ2-1, the V gene TRBV21-1; the table's TRBD1 call for D was not verified on the DNA. TRBV21-1 is annotated as a pseudogene. CDR3 length equals 12 residues. CDR3 residues: CASSRTGEEQFF. CDR3 coding DNA: TGTGCCAGCAGCAGGACAGGGGAAGAGCAGTTCTTC.

The chain recombines TRBV5-1 with TRBJ1-6, with 8 positions matching TRBD1. The CDR3 consists of 13 residues. Germline V gene data show CDR1 as SGHRS and CDR2 as YFSETQ. The trim removed 5 bases at V and 10 bases at J, leaving 5 bases unmatched. CDR3 protein: CASSRQGRSPLHF. For the CDR3, the DNA is TGCGCCAGCAGTAGACAGGGGAGGTCACCCCTCCACTTT.

The chain combines TRBV9 with TRBJ2-2, with 10 bases matching TRBD2. Germline CDR1 is SGDLS and CDR2 is YYNGEE. This CDR3 is 17 amino acids long. With 3 bases clipped from V and 4 bases from J, the junction kept 9 bases outside the gene matches. Here the CDR3 reads CASSADLSGRRTGELFF. CDR3 DNA sequence: TGTGCCAGCAGCGCAGACCTTAGCGGGAGGCGCACCGGGGAGCTGTTTTTT. Complete variable domain (other parts from reference TRBV9 and TRBJ2-2): DSGVTQTPKHLITATGQRVTLRCSPRSGDLSVYWYQQSLDQGLQFLIQYYNGEERAKGNILERFSAQQFPDLHSELNLSSLELGDSALYFCASSADLSGRRTGELFFGEGSRLTVL.